This T cell receptor (beta chain) derives from a study of shared T cell receptors in the human thymus. The assay was immunoSEQ multiplex PCR, and TCRdb's table has in-frame clones only and misses some. The sample shows 600,000 to 900,000 clones, 70% to 90% of them seen only once. The CDR3 is made up of 17 amino acids. V trimming: 6 bases; J trimming: 0 bases; junction bases outside the gene matches: 10. CDR1 is SQVTM and CDR2 is ANQGSEA in the germline V gene. These data were likewise used in another study, on human thymus T cells. In that study: It was from resections taken during corrective heart surgery that the thymus tissue came. Related studies noted strongly shared thymic repertoires across unrelated people.

This receptor was taken from a girl less than two years old with a congenital heart defect. The genes are TRBV29-1 and TRBJ2-1; 11 bases match TRBD2. Sequencing input: thymocytes. The CDR3 loop reads CSVLLAGAPSSYNEQFF. The CDR3 bases are TGCAGCGTCCTACTAGCGGGGGCCCCTAGCTCCTACAATGAGCAGTTCTTC.